This T cell receptor (beta chain) was sequenced in a study of T cell responses to AZD1222 COVID-19 vaccine. Method: immunoSEQ multiplex PCR; TCRdb's copy keeps in-frame clones and lacks some. The table lists over 100,000 clones, under 90% of them singletons. This material consisted of peripheral blood, taken on day 0 of AZD1222 vaccination. This sequence was found in an adult in good health.

The chain's CDR3 is CASVQRGYTDTQYF. The CDR3 bases are TGTGCCAGCGTCCAGCGGGGATACACAGATACGCAGTATTTT. The J gene is TRBJ2-3, the V gene TRBV6-5; 7 nucleotides align to TRBD2. Trimming cost V 8 bases and J 2 bases; bases outside gene matches: 7. The CDR3 spans 14 residues. The germline V gene encodes CDR1 MNHEY and CDR2 SVGAGI.